The entry that follows covers one T cell receptor (beta chain) sequence. These data are taken from a study of blood T cell repertoires in COVID-19. About the study: The samples span acute and convalescent COVID-19 from the United States, Italy and Spain.

Germline V gene lookup returns CDR1 KGHDR and CDR2 SFDVKD. The V gene end was trimmed by 7 bases and the J gene end by 9 bases; junction bases not matched to a gene: 9. CDR3 length equals 13 residues. The assay was immunoSEQ multiplex PCR, and TCRdb's table has in-frame clones only and misses some. This sample yields about 63,000 clones, of which 80% to 95% are seen a single time; around 4.6% belongs to the top ten. The V gene is TRBV24-1, the J gene TRBJ2-5; 8 positions agree with TRBD2. This clonotype originated in a man aged 45-65 years with active COVID-19. The sample consisted of peripheral blood. The CDR3 sequence is CATSLSGAQAQYF. The CDR3, as DNA: TGTGCCACCAGCCTTAGCGGGGCCCAGGCCCAGTACTTC.